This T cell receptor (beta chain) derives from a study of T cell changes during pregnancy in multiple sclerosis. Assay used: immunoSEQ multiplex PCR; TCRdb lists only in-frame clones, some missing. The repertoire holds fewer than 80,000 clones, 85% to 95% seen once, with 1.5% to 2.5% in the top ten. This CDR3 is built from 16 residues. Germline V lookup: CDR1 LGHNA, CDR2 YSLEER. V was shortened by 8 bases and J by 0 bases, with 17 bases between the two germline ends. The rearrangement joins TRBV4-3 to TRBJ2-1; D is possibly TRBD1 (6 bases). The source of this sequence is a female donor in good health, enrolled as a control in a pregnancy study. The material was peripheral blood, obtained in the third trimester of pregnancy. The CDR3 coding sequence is TGCGCCAGCGGCCCAGGGGCGGCGAGCTCCTACAATGAGCAGTTCTTC. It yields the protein CASGPGAASSYNEQFF.